These 30 T cell receptor beta chains share one sample of origin, sequenced in a study of blood T cell repertoires in COVID-19. Data came from immunoSEQ multiplex PCR; TCRdb stores just in-frame clones and leaves some out. This table holds just under 65,000 clones, 80% to 90% found once. The specimen was peripheral blood. These receptors all stem from a man between 40 and 49 years old with acute or convalescent COVID-19.

V gene TRBV6-6 combines with J gene TRBJ2-7; weak D call: TRBD2 (6 bases). CDR3 size: 15 residues. Germline CDR1 MNHNY, CDR2 SVGAGI (reference sequence). Trimming pared 3 bases from V and 0 bases from J, leaving 12 bases between. The CDR3 DNA sequence: TGTGCCAGCAGTTATCTGGGACTGCCCTCCTACGAGCAGTACTTC. Translated: CASSYLGLPSYEQYF.

The V and J genes are TRBV7-2 and TRBJ1-2; a possible D gene is TRBD1 (5 bases). The CDR3 is 11 amino acids. Trimming cost V 6 bases and J 7 bases, with 9 bases left between them. Germline-derived CDR1 and CDR2 are SGHTA and FQGNSA. CDR3 sequence reads: CASRRGVGYTF. For the CDR3, the DNA is TGTGCCAGCAGACGGGGGGTTGGCTACACCTTC. Full variable domain (rest looked up from reference TRBV7-2 and TRBJ1-2): GAGVSQSPSNKVTEKGKDVELRCDPISGHTALYWYRQSLGQGLEFLIYFQGNSAPDKSGLPSDRFSAERTGGSVSTLTIQRTQQEDSAVYLCASRRGVGYTFGSGTRLTVV.

The rearrangement links TRBV10-1 to TRBJ2-1; 7 bases line up with TRBD1. V trimming: 2 bases; J trimming: 5 bases; junction bases outside the gene matches: 24. The CDR3 extends over 21 amino acids. Germline lookup yields CDR1 WNHNN and CDR2 SYGVQD (reference sequence). CDR3 in amino acids: CASSEGRGQLLKPGADNEQFF. CDR3 in DNA: TGCGCCAGCAGTGAGGGTAGGGGACAGCTTCTAAAGCCCGGAGCCGACAATGAGCAGTTCTTC.

The chain couples TRBV19 to TRBJ2-2; 8 bases match TRBD1. The CDR3 runs to 15 residues. Germline lookup yields CDR1 LNHDA and CDR2 SQIVND (reference sequence). Losses at the gene ends were 6 bases for V and 3 bases for J; bases not matched to a gene: 6. The CDR3 DNA follows: TGTGCCAGTAGCCCCGGGACAGGACACACCGGGGAGCTGTTTTTT. The encoded protein is CASSPGTGHTGELFF.

A word on this clone: One end of the junction varies from germline; a read error may be responsible. V gene TRBV30 combines with J gene TRBJ2-7, with a possible D match to TRBD1 (6 bases). Per germline, CDR1 GTSNPN and CDR2 SVGIG (reference sequence). CDR3 length: 12 residues. CDR3 in amino acids: CAWSPDSYAQYF. The CDR3 DNA reads as TGTGCCTGGAGCCCGGACAGTTACGCGCAGTACTTC. The full variable domain, rest sourced from reference TRBV30 and TRBJ2-7, is SQTIHQWPATLVQPVGSPLSLECTVEGTSNPNLYWYRQAAGRGLQLLFYSVGIGQISSEVPQNLSASRPQDRQFILSSKKLLLSDSGFYLCAWSPDSYAQYFGPGTRLTVT.

The chain has TRBV11-2 and TRBJ1-2, with 7 bases lining up with TRBD1. The J segment lost 4 bases and the V segment lost 5 bases, leaving 7 bases of the junction unmatched. Germline V CDR1 and CDR2: SGHAT, FQNNGV. The CDR3 is made up of 14 amino acids. CDR3: CASSPPRGSYGYTF. Here the CDR3 DNA reads TGTGCCAGCAGCCCGCCCAGGGGGTCCTATGGCTACACCTTC.

The DNA for the CDR3 is TGCGCCAGCAGCCAAGAAACGACACAGGGATTAGGGCTCGGCTACACCTTC. Translating gives CASSQETTQGLGLGYTF. The J gene is TRBJ1-2, the V gene TRBV4-1, with D possibly being TRBD1 (6 bases). The CDR3 length is 17 residues. V was cut by 0 bases and J by 8 bases, with 22 bases left in between. Germline CDR1 is MGHRA and CDR2 is YSYEKL.

This chain links TRBV12-3 or TRBV12-4 with TRBJ1-1; D is undetermined. With 1 base removed from V and 1 base from J, the gap between germline ends came to 4 bases. The CDR3 runs to 13 residues. CDR3 residues: CASSLGANTEAFF. CDR3 DNA sequence: TGTGCCAGCAGTTTAGGGGCGAACACTGAAGCTTTCTTT.

The J gene is TRBJ1-5, the V gene TRBV25-1; D perhaps matches TRBD1 (5 bases). Between the trimmed V and J ends, which lost 4 bases and 3 bases, there was a span of 7 bases. The germline gives CDR1 MGHDK, CDR2 SYGVNS. CDR3 size: 13 residues. In DNA, the CDR3 is TGTGCCAGCAGTGGACAGTTCAATCAGCCCCAGCATTTT. Amino acids: CASSGQFNQPQHF.

This clone occurred once. The chain employs TRBV14 and TRBJ1-2; 7 positions agree with TRBD1. The V segment lost 4 bases and the J segment 2 bases; nucleotides outside the gene matches: 4. This CDR3 comprises 14 residues. The germline V gene has CDR1 SGHDN and CDR2 FVKESK. CDR3 amino acids: CASSPGQINYGYTF. Written as DNA, the CDR3 is TGTGCCAGCAGCCCGGGACAGATAAACTATGGCTACACCTTC.

The chain recombines TRBV5-1 with TRBJ1-1; D is unresolved. Germline V lookup: CDR1 SGHRS, CDR2 YFSETQ. The CDR3 has 12 amino acids. V dropped 3 bases and J dropped 5 bases, with 8 bases sitting between them. The CDR3, as DNA: TGCGCCAGCAGCTCGCCGGGGACTGAAGCTTTCTTT. Its translation: CASSSPGTEAFF.

The chain employs TRBV4-1 and TRBJ1-3; possibly TRBD1 for D (6 bases). With 1 base removed from V and 4 bases from J, the gap between germline ends came to 11 bases. The germline V gene encodes CDR1 MGHRA and CDR2 YSYEKL. The CDR3 sequence is 15 residues long. As DNA, the CDR3 is TGCGCCAGCAGCCAAGGTCAAGGGACAGGAAACACCATATATTTT. Protein sequence: CASSQGQGTGNTIYF.

The V call is TRBV3-1 (or the pseudogene TRBV3-2), the J call TRBJ2-5, with TRBD1 matching 7 bases. The germline V gene has CDR1 LGHDT and CDR2 YNNKEL (reference sequence). The CDR3 sequence is 12 residues long. Losses at the gene ends were 5 bases for V and 10 bases for J; bases not matched to a gene: 7. In DNA, the CDR3 is TGTGCCAGCAGCAGGACAGGCAAGGACCAGTACTTC. It yields the protein CASSRTGKDQYF.

This chain links TRBV9 with TRBJ1-2; perhaps TRBD1 as D (5 bases). The V gene lost 4 bases and the J gene lost 2 bases, with 12 bases spanning the gap. The CDR3 extends over 14 amino acids. The germline gives CDR1 SGDLS, CDR2 YYNGEE. The CDR3: CASSPLTDNYGYTF. The CDR3 coding sequence is TGTGCCAGCAGCCCCTTGACAGACAACTATGGCTACACCTTC.

V gene TRBV5-1 combines with J gene TRBJ1-2; D not certain. Germline CDR1 reads SGHRS; CDR2 reads YFSETQ. V dropped 0 bases and J dropped 5 bases, with 11 bases sitting between them. This CDR3 has 14 amino acids. The CDR3: CASSLDSPQYGYTF. The CDR3 bases are TGCGCCAGCAGCTTGGATTCTCCGCAGTATGGCTACACCTTC.

This clone came up once. This chain joins TRBV27 and TRBJ2-3, with 9 nucleotides matching TRBD2. This CDR3 contains 15 residues. The trim removed 2 bases at V and 2 bases at J, leaving 2 bases unmatched. CDR1 is MNHEY and CDR2 is SMNVEV in the germline V gene (reference sequence). CDR3 DNA sequence: TGTGCCAGCAGTTTAGCGGGGGGGGTCACAGATACGCAGTATTTT. Its protein product is CASSLAGGVTDTQYF.

V gene TRBV25-1 combines with J gene TRBJ1-2; 7 bases are a match to TRBD1. Trimming cost V 6 bases and J 2 bases; bases outside gene matches: 9. The CDR3 spans 15 residues. Germline CDR1 MGHDK, CDR2 SYGVNS. The CDR3 DNA is TGTGCCAGCAGACCGTCGACAGGGAACAACTATGGCTACACCTTC. Translation gives CASRPSTGNNYGYTF.

CDR3 residues: CASSPSGTGVSYEQYF. The CDR3 DNA reads as TGCGCCAGCAGCCCTTCCGGGACAGGGGTGTCCTACGAGCAGTACTTC. The V call is TRBV4-1, the J call TRBJ2-7, with 10 bases fitting TRBD1. Unmatched junction bases numbered 7, after V lost 4 bases and J lost 1 base. CDR3 length: 16 residues. Germline V gene sequence: CDR1 MGHRA, CDR2 YSYEKL.

V is TRBV4-2 and J is TRBJ2-4; 8 nucleotides match TRBD1. The V gene end was trimmed by 0 bases and the J gene end by 1 base; junction bases not matched to a gene: 5. The CDR3 is 17 amino acids. Germline-derived CDR1 and CDR2 are LGHNA and YNFKEQ. CDR3 region: CASSQDVGQGAKNIQYF. The CDR3 DNA is TGTGCCAGCAGCCAAGATGTCGGACAGGGCGCCAAAAACATTCAGTACTTC.

This clone occurred once. The chain links TRBV24-1 to TRBJ2-1, with D possibly TRBD2 on 6 matching bases. Trimming removed 9 bases from V and 6 bases from J, with 17 bases in between. The CDR3 has 14 residues. Germline V gene lookup returns CDR1 KGHDR and CDR2 SFDVKD. CDR3 nucleotide sequence: TGTGCCACCTCTTTTGCGGAGGGGATCAATGAGCAGTTCTTC. It yields the protein CATSFAEGINEQFF.

This clone was recorded a few times. The genes are TRBV24-1 and TRBJ2-5; 7 nucleotides align to TRBD2. Germline trimming cut 9 bases from V and 1 base from J; bases unmatched to any gene: 4. Germline lookup yields CDR1 KGHDR and CDR2 SFDVKD. This CDR3 is built from 13 residues. DNA for the CDR3: TGTGCCACCCTGCGCGGGGGCCAAGAGACCCAGTACTTC. The encoded protein is CATLRGGQETQYF.

V is TRBV21-1 and J is TRBJ1-5; whether TRBD1, the table's D call, matches the DNA was not checked. TRBV21-1 is a known pseudogene. The CDR3 is 15 amino acids. CDR3 in amino acids: CASSPKPTGEQPQHF. The CDR3 nucleotides read TGTGCCAGCAGCCCCAAACCTACAGGAGAACAGCCCCAGCATTTT.

The CDR3 is CASRPRPGTGHTDTQYF. The CDR3 DNA sequence: TGTGCCAGCAGGCCAAGGCCCGGGACAGGGCATACAGATACGCAGTATTTT. J is TRBJ2-3 and V is TRBV28; 9 bases map to TRBD1. Trimming cost V 6 bases and J 3 bases; bases outside gene matches: 13. Germline V CDR1 and CDR2: MDHEN, SYDVKM. The CDR3 totals 17 residues.

This clone came up a few times. The V call is TRBV29-1, the J call TRBJ1-2, with D perhaps matching TRBD1 (6 bases). Trimming cost V 4 bases and J 4 bases, with 10 bases left between them. Germline V lookup: CDR1 SQVTM, CDR2 ANQGSEA. This CDR3 region has 12 residues. For the CDR3, the DNA is TGCAGCGTTGTTGGGGGGGCCTATGGCTACACCTTC. Translated, it gives CSVVGGAYGYTF.

This clone was seen a handful of times. The chain combines TRBV6-5 with TRBJ1-2, with 7 bases fitting TRBD1. Germline V gene sequence: CDR1 MNHEY, CDR2 SVGAGI. The V and J ends lost 6 bases and 4 bases, in that order; junction bases with no gene match: 11. CDR3 length: 15 residues. For the CDR3, the DNA is TGTGCCAGCAGCCGAAGGACAGGCTTTGGCTATGGCTACACCTTC. It codes for CASSRRTGFGYGYTF.

In the case of this clone: Since no conserved phenylalanine or tryptophan closes the CDR3, a read error is the likely cause. It is unclear where the CDR3 begins or ends on the DNA, so no DNA is shown, and the CDR3 is as TCRdb lists it. V and J are TRBV19 and TRBJ1-1. Germline assignment: CDR1 LNHDA and CDR2 SQIVND (reference sequence). The CDR3 is 14 amino acids in total, end residues counted. This chain's CDR3 is CASRSLRIIPSPAE.

The V and J genes are TRBV11-3 and TRBJ2-7; tentatively, D is TRBD1 (6 bases). Trimming took 5 bases from V and 3 from J, leaving 11 bases between them. The CDR3 is 13 residues long. Germline CDR1 is SGHNT and CDR2 is YENEEA. CDR3 DNA: TGTGCCAGCAGCCCAGGACAGAACTACGAGCAGTACTTC. Translated: CASSPGQNYEQYF.

This rearrangement joins TRBV4-1 to TRBJ2-7; TRBD1 agrees at 7 bases. The CDR3 extends over 16 amino acids. The V segment lost 2 bases and the J segment 2 bases; nucleotides outside the gene matches: 9. Germline CDR1 and CDR2: MGHRA and YSYEKL. DNA of the CDR3: TGCGCCAGCAGCCAACAGTCGGGACAGAAGACCTACGAGCAGTACTTC. It specifies CASSQQSGQKTYEQYF.

The chain uses TRBV19 and TRBJ2-3; TRBD2 matches 9 bases. Germline V gene lookup returns CDR1 LNHDA and CDR2 SQIVND (reference sequence). After removal of 5 bases from V and 2 bases from J, the junction contained 5 bases not matched to a gene. The CDR3 is made up of 15 amino acids. The CDR3 bases are TGTGCCAGTAGTGGCGCGGGGGGGACCACAGATACGCAGTATTTT. Its protein is CASSGAGGTTDTQYF.

The chain combines TRBV24-1 with TRBJ2-4, with TRBD1 identical over 7 bases. The CDR3 has 17 amino acids. After removal of 3 bases from V and 0 bases from J, the junction contained 7 bases not matched to a gene. The germline V gene has CDR1 KGHDR and CDR2 SFDVKD. The CDR3 reads CATSDAGTATAKNIQYF. CDR3 bases: TGTGCCACCAGTGATGCCGGGACAGCAACAGCCAAAAACATTCAGTACTTC.